This TCR beta chain was obtained from a study of blood T cell repertoires in COVID-19. Study at large: From the United States, Italy and Spain came samples of acute and convalescent COVID-19. T cells, B-cell-depleted T cells, or PBMCs provided the cDNA or gDNA that served as material.

Original analysis: Reference gene primer amplification in the assay estimated nucleated cell counts. Sequencing was performed with immunoSEQ multiplex PCR; in TCRdb, only in-frame clones are kept and a portion is missing. That table furnishes V, J and clone size, whereas the DNA furnished D and trimming. The sample lists 100,000 or so clones; around 81% were seen once. The V gene's germline CDR1 is SGHVS and CDR2 FNYEAQ. V was cut by 5 bases and J by 9 bases, with 17 bases left in between. The CDR3 totals 14 residues. V usage is TRBV7-6 and J usage is TRBJ1-5, with no clear D. Input material: peripheral blood. This TCR was sampled from an older woman with acute or convalescent COVID-19. The CDR3 bases are TGTGCCAGCAGCCCCCGACTAGCAATCATGCCCCAGCATTTT. Protein: CASSPRLAIMPQHF.